Reported below is one T cell receptor (beta chain). What it binds is not known. The source of the sample is a study of cytomegalovirus exposure and HLA in healthy donors. The wider study: Early released data comprised tens of millions of unique TCRs from HLA-typed donors. Study findings and constraints: Later work showed greater clonal expansion in HLA-associated TCR beta chains than in equally common others. Reported results showed that the classifier diagnosed cytomegalovirus status with high specificity and sensitivity. A few CMV-associated chains proved CMV antigen-specific in vitro.

The primer mix had 60 Vbeta and 13 Jbeta primers. Here immunoSEQ multiplex PCR was the method, and the copy in TCRdb shows in-frame clones only, minus some. The sample records about 160,000 clones, about 80% being singletons. V was pared by 0 bases and J by 4 bases, with 7 bases of the junction left unmatched. This CDR3 has 17 residues. Germline V lookup: CDR1 SGDLS, CDR2 YYNGEE. The V call is TRBV9, the J call TRBJ2-1; 10 bases are a match to TRBD2. This clonotype originated in a man younger than 35 in good health and CMV-seropositive. Sequenced material: PBMCs. As DNA, the CDR3 is TGTGCCAGCAGCGTAGCAAGAATTAGCGGGGGGTACAATGAGCAGTTCTTC. This gives the protein CASSVARISGGYNEQFF.